Following are 26 T cell receptor beta chains from one sample sequenced in a study of blood T cell repertoires in COVID-19. Method: immunoSEQ multiplex PCR; TCRdb's copy keeps in-frame clones and lacks some. The sample shows under 250,000 clones, 84% of them seen only once. Sequenced input: PBMCs or T cells enriched from blood (not recorded which). The receptor set was obtained from a man in his 60s who had recovered from COVID-19.

The V gene is TRBV24-1, the J gene TRBJ2-7, with D tentatively TRBD1 (5 bases). The CDR3 has 14 residues. The V gene's germline CDR1 is KGHDR and CDR2 SFDVKD. Between the trimmed V and J ends, which lost 2 bases and 4 bases, there was a span of 11 bases. The DNA of the CDR3 is TGTGCCACCAGTGATTCAGGGCCCAGGTACGAGCAGTACTTC. Its translation is CATSDSGPRYEQYF.

V and J are TRBV5-6 and TRBJ1-1, with 7 bases matching TRBD1. Germline V lookup: CDR1 SGHDT, CDR2 YYEEEE. This CDR3 spans 16 amino acids. J was trimmed by 1 base and V by 0 bases; bases with no gene match: 6. This CDR3 is CASSLVVSGGNTEAFF. As DNA, the CDR3 is TGTGCCAGCAGCTTGGTGGTTTCAGGGGGGAACACTGAAGCTTTCTTT.

This clone appeared a few times. The chain joins TRBV7-2 to TRBJ1-1; tentatively, D is TRBD1 (6 bases). Trimming removed 5 bases from V and 8 bases from J, with 15 bases in between. The CDR3 is 13 residues long. CDR1 is SGHTA and CDR2 is FQGNSA in the germline V gene. The CDR3 sequence: CASSARPDSEAFF. The CDR3 DNA follows: TGTGCCAGCAGCGCTCGACCGGACAGCGAAGCTTTCTTT.

The genes are TRBV5-6 and TRBJ2-1; 8 nucleotides align to TRBD2. V dropped 4 bases and J dropped 7; count of bases not matched to a gene: 10. Germline CDR1 SGHDT, CDR2 YYEEEE. CDR3 length equals 15 residues. The CDR3 region has the DNA TGTGCCAGCAGCCCCCGCGTAAGCGGGGGTAATGAGCAGTTCTTC. It yields the protein CASSPRVSGGNEQFF.

The gene calls are TRBV7-2 and TRBJ2-1; 10 bases fit TRBD2. Germline-derived CDR1 and CDR2 are SGHTA and FQGNSA. CDR3 size: 15 residues. The V and J ends lost 2 bases and 6 bases, in that order; junction bases with no gene match: 4. Here the CDR3 reads CASSLIGTSANEQFF. The CDR3 nucleotides read TGTGCCAGCAGCTTAATAGGGACTAGCGCCAATGAGCAGTTCTTC. Full variable domain (rest looked up from reference TRBV7-2 and TRBJ2-1): GAGVSQSPSNKVTEKGKDVELRCDPISGHTALYWYRQSLGQGLEFLIYFQGNSAPDKSGLPSDRFSAERTGGSVSTLTIQRTQQEDSAVYLCASSLIGTSANEQFFGPGTRLTVL.

This clone was counted a single time. The gene calls are TRBV7-6 and TRBJ1-3; no clear D gene. V was trimmed by 7 bases and J by 1 base, leaving 14 bases between them. The V gene's germline CDR1 is SGHVS and CDR2 FNYEAQ. CDR3 size: 15 residues. CDR3 sequence (DNA): TGTGCCAGCACCCACCGGGGAGGGTCTGGAAACACCATATATTTT. Amino acids: CASTHRGGSGNTIYF.

This sequence joins TRBV6-5 and TRBJ2-3; D gene unclear. The ends were cut back, 8 bases at V and 4 bases at J, with 16 bases in the middle. The CDR3 has 14 residues. The germline CDR1 and CDR2 sequences are MNHEY and SVGAGI. The CDR3 sequence: CASPNLKAADTQYF. CDR3 DNA sequence: TGTGCCAGCCCCAATCTTAAGGCGGCAGATACGCAGTATTTT.

The rearrangement uses TRBV18 and TRBJ2-5; possibly TRBD2 for D (6 bases). The CDR3 runs 17 residues. V lost 2 bases to trimming and J lost 2 bases, with 18 bases between them. Germline V CDR1 and CDR2: KGHSH, LQKENI. The CDR3 DNA follows: TGTGCCAGCTCACCAAGGGCCCTAGCGAGCCGTCAAGAGACCCAGTACTTC. This translates into CASSPRALASRQETQYF.

This clone occurred a few times. The CDR3 loop reads CASSLAREMNTEAFF. The DNA for the CDR3 is TGCGCCAGCAGCTTGGCCCGGGAGATGAACACTGAAGCTTTCTTT. This chain links TRBV5-1 with TRBJ1-1; D gene ambiguous. With 0 bases removed from V and 0 bases from J, the gap between germline ends came to 9 bases. The CDR3 spans 15 residues. Germline CDR1 reads SGHRS; CDR2 reads YFSETQ.

This chain joins TRBV2 and TRBJ1-4; D perhaps matches TRBD1 (6 bases). CDR3 length: 14 residues. V was shortened by 6 bases and J by 5 bases, with 13 bases between the two germline ends. Germline values: CDR1 SNHLY, CDR2 FYNNEI. The CDR3 is CASRMGGANEKLFF. As DNA, the CDR3 is TGTGCCAGCAGGATGGGGGGGGCGAATGAAAAACTGTTTTTT.

The chain links TRBV6-6 to TRBJ1-5; 7 nucleotides line up with TRBD1. This CDR3 has 15 amino acids. Germline V lookup: CDR1 MNHNY, CDR2 SVGAGI (reference sequence). The J segment lost 0 bases and the V segment lost 6 bases, leaving 5 bases of the junction unmatched. The CDR3 here is CASSQDRTSNQPQHF. The CDR3 DNA follows: TGTGCCAGCAGCCAGGACAGGACTAGCAATCAGCCCCAGCATTTT.

This chain uses TRBV19 with TRBJ2-5, with D maybe TRBD2 (5 bases). Trimming took off 10 bases at V and 3 bases at J, with 12 bases between the two ends. The CDR3 contains 12 residues. The germline CDR1 and CDR2 sequences are LNHDA and SQIVND (reference sequence). CDR3 nucleotides: TGTGCCACCATCCGGGGAAAAGAGACCCAGTACTTC. Its protein is CATIRGKETQYF.

The CDR3 sequence is CASSLAGDTEAFF. CDR3 sequence (DNA): TGTGCCAGCAGCTTAGCAGGGGACACTGAAGCTTTCTTT. The chain recombines TRBV11-3 with TRBJ1-1; D is perhaps TRBD1 (6 bases). CDR1 and CDR2 (germline): SGHNT, YENEEA. The CDR3 has 13 residues. The V gene lost 1 base and the J gene lost 3 bases, with 6 bases spanning the gap.

The chain combines TRBV19 with TRBJ1-1, with 8 positions matching TRBD1. Trimming removed 3 bases from V and 8 bases from J; junction bases left unmatched: 2. CDR3 length: 12 residues. From germline, CDR1 is LNHDA and CDR2 SQIVND (reference sequence). The CDR3 bases are TGTGCCAGTAGTATTCGGGACAGGGAAGCTTTCTTT. It specifies CASSIRDREAFF.

V gene TRBV11-3 combines with J gene TRBJ2-1; 12 bases are shared with TRBD2. This CDR3 region has 18 residues. Germline V gene sequence: CDR1 SGHNT, CDR2 YENEEA. J was trimmed by 6 bases and V by 0 bases; bases with no gene match: 9. This CDR3 reads CASSLDLAGGPRGNEQFF. Written as DNA, the CDR3 is TGTGCCAGCAGCTTAGATCTAGCGGGGGGGCCTCGAGGCAATGAGCAGTTCTTC.

This clone was seen a few times. The V gene is TRBV7-9, the J gene TRBJ2-3; a possible D gene is TRBD1 (5 bases). Germline loops: CDR1 SEHNR, CDR2 FQNEAQ (reference sequence). This CDR3 is built from 16 residues. The V end was cut by 0 bases, the J end by 4 bases, with 14 bases between. CDR3 nucleotides: TGTGCCAGCAGCTTAGCGCTCACAGGTCTCCCAGATACGCAGTATTTT. Amino acids: CASSLALTGLPDTQYF.

The count of this clone is one. This chain connects TRBV28 to TRBJ1-6; D gene ambiguous. Germline CDR1 is MDHEN and CDR2 is SYDVKM. V lost 6 bases to trimming and J lost 0 bases, with 12 bases between them. CDR3 size: 16 residues. The CDR3 nucleotides read TGTGCCAGCAGGAGCGACTGGAGCTCCTATAATTCACCCCTCCACTTT. Encoded protein: CASRSDWSSYNSPLHF.

The gene calls are TRBV18 and TRBJ1-2; 10 nucleotides align to TRBD1. Trimming at V came to 1 base and at J to 7 bases, leaving 3 bases not matched to a gene. This CDR3 is 14 amino acids long. CDR1 is KGHSH, CDR2 LQKENI, per germline. The CDR3 DNA reads as TGTGCCAGCTCACCACTTGGGACAGGGGCTGGCTACACCTTC. It is translated as CASSPLGTGAGYTF.

The gene calls are TRBV6-5 and TRBJ2-2, with D perhaps matching TRBD2 (5 bases). Trimming pared 7 bases from V and 4 bases from J, leaving 16 bases between. The germline V gene encodes CDR1 MNHEY and CDR2 SVGAGI. The CDR3 is made up of 15 amino acids. CDR3 loop: CASNIAFSVTGELFF. CDR3 nucleotides: TGTGCCAGCAACATAGCGTTCTCAGTCACCGGGGAGCTGTTTTTT.

This chain connects TRBV12-3 or TRBV12-4 to TRBJ1-2; possible D gene TRBD1, 6 bases. Trimming left V 7 bases short and J 6 bases short, with 12 bases between. The CDR3 length is 12 residues. The chain's CDR3 is CASTADRNGYTF. In nucleotides, the CDR3 is TGTGCCAGCACTGCGGACAGAAATGGCTACACCTTC.

The J gene is TRBJ1-2, the V gene TRBV10-3, with 8 bases that match TRBD1. CDR1 is ENHRY and CDR2 is SYGVKD in the germline V gene. The CDR3 is 16 amino acids. V gave up 3 bases and J gave up 1 base; unmatched junction bases: 7. In DNA, the CDR3 is TGTGCCATCAGTGACCCCTGGACAGGGTTTAACTATGGCTACACCTTC. It yields the protein CAISDPWTGFNYGYTF.

Turning to this clone: Different DNA sequences within this sample yield the same CDR3. V and J are TRBV6-2 or TRBV6-3 and TRBJ1-6; 7 bases align to TRBD1. The CDR3 contains 15 residues. V shed 2 bases and J 2 bases; nucleotides not matched to a gene: 0. The germline V gene has CDR1 MNHEY and CDR2 SVGEGT. CDR3 sequence (DNA): TGTGCCAGCAGTTACGGACAGGCCTATAATTCACCCCTCCACTTT. This encodes CASSYGQAYNSPLHF.

This clone was observed a single time. The rearrangement uses TRBV6-4 and TRBJ1-6, with TRBD1 matching over 8 bases. Per the germline V gene, CDR1 is MRHNA and CDR2 is SNTAGT. Unmatched junction bases numbered 4, after V lost 0 bases and J lost 6 bases. The CDR3 sequence is 16 residues long. The CDR3 sequence is CASSDSPGGRNSPLHF. CDR3 DNA: TGTGCCAGCAGTGACTCGCCAGGGGGCCGTAATTCACCCCTCCACTTT.

The rearrangement joins TRBV21-1 to TRBJ1-6; TRBD1, the D gene given by the table, was not confirmed from the DNA. TRBV21-1 is a pseudogene. The CDR3 runs 17 residues. CDR3 coding DNA: TGTGCCAGCAGCCGGGTGGGGCTGACAGCACATAATTCACCCCTCCACTTT. Its protein product is CASSRVGLTAHNSPLHF.

The rearrangement uses TRBV23-1 and TRBJ1-2; TRBD1 agrees at 7 bases. TRBV23-1 is known as an ORF, though its function is uncertain. The length of the CDR3 is 18 residues. The V segment lost 2 bases and the J segment 5 bases; nucleotides outside the gene matches: 17. CDR3 sequence reads: CASSQLRDRVLLGYGYTF. The CDR3 DNA reads as TGCGCCAGCAGTCAACTCCGGGACAGAGTCCTACTGGGGTATGGCTACACCTTC.

The rearrangement joins TRBV9 to TRBJ1-6; D is ambiguous. Per the germline V gene, CDR1 is SGDLS and CDR2 is YYNGEE. There are 20 residues in the CDR3. The germline V and J ends were trimmed by 4 bases and 5 bases, with 28 bases remaining between them. The CDR3 nucleotides read TGTGCCAGCAGCCCCCGACGGGATCCGGGCCCCTCCCGGAATAATTCACCCCTCCACTTT. Protein product: CASSPRRDPGPSRNNSPLHF.